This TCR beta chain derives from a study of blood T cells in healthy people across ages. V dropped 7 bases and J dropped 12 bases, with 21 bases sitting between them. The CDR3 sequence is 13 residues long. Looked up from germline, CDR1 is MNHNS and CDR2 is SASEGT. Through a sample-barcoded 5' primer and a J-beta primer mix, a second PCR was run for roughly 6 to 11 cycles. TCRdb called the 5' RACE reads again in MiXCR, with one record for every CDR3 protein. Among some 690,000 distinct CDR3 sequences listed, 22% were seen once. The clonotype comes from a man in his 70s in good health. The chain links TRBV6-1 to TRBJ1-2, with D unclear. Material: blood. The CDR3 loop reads CASTRSGGKGHTF. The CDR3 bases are TGTGCCAGCACCCGCTCCGGTGGTAAAGGCCACACCTTC.